The clone carrying this T cell receptor (beta chain) showed up just a few times. Its antigen is not known. Unique molecular identifiers (one per individual cDNA molecule) were attached. TCRdb recomputed calls from the 5' RACE reads with MiXCR, one row per CDR3 protein. The data contain roughly 100,000 distinct CDR3 sequences, around 13% of them singletons. After removal of 4 bases from V and 8 bases from J, the junction contained 8 bases not matched to a gene. Per germline, CDR1 SGHRS and CDR2 YFSETQ. CDR3 length: 15 amino acids. This sample stems from a study of early T cells in non-severe SARS-CoV-2 infection. Across the whole study: Investigators sequenced bulk RNA drawn from unsorted whole blood, and chains remained unpaired.

Study observations and caveats: Comparison of clonotypes with VDJdb favored anti-spike CD8 responses while missing private and CD4 specificities.

Material: whole blood. The source of this sequence is an adult who was a healthcare worker with PCR-confirmed SARS-CoV-2 infection or an uninfected control (not recorded which). The chain couples TRBV5-1 to TRBJ1-6; 8 nucleotides agree with TRBD1. This CDR3 reads CASSGIGQGDSPLHF. The CDR3 bases are TGCGCCAGCAGCGGAATTGGACAGGGTGATTCACCCCTCCACTTT.